This entry is about one T cell receptor (beta chain). Its antigen is unidentified. This sample was taken from a study of shared clonotypes between healthy human individuals. General observations from the study: All-four-donor shared clonotypes had higher generation probabilities than non-shared clonotypes did.

Assay: immunoSEQ multiplex PCR; the TCRdb copy retains only in-frame clones and omits some. The table lists about 320,000 clones, around 87% of them singletons, with 15% to 20% in the top ten. The sample comprised memory CD8+ T cells sorted from blood. Subset meaning: CD45RO+ cells pooled with CCR7-negative TemRA cells. The receptor was derived from a man between 18 and 35 years old in good health.

CDR3 sequence reads: CASSNQHEQYF. The CDR3 region has the DNA TGTGCCAGCAGCAACCAGCACGAGCAGTACTTC. This chain uses TRBV7-9 with TRBJ2-7; D is undetermined. Germline V gene data show CDR1 as SEHNR and CDR2 as FQNEAQ (reference sequence). The CDR3 is 11 residues long. Trimming removed 5 bases at V and 5 bases at J, with 7 bases between.